Following are 11 T cell receptor beta chains from one sample sequenced in a study of OX40 agonist ivuxolimab in advanced cancers. Method: immunoSEQ multiplex PCR; TCRdb's copy keeps in-frame clones and lacks some. In the table there are around 68,000 clones, approximately 91% of which are singletons. The sequences come from CD4+ or CD8+ T cells sorted from blood, collected in a trial of the OX40 agonist ivuxolimab. Receptors originate from an adult with an advanced solid tumor such as melanoma, head and neck, liver or kidney cancer.

The rearrangement uses TRBV6-1 and TRBJ2-7; no reliable D call. Germline V CDR1 and CDR2: MNHNS, SASEGT. Deletions cut 6 bases from V and 2 bases from J, with 8 bases between. This CDR3 is 12 amino acids long. The CDR3, as DNA: TGTGCCAGCAGGACTGATCCCTACGAGCAGTACTTC. It specifies CASRTDPYEQYF.

This chain uses TRBV19 with TRBJ2-7, with TRBD1 identical over 11 bases. Looked up from germline, CDR1 is LNHDA and CDR2 is SQIVND (reference sequence). The trim removed 1 base at V and 7 bases at J, leaving 6 bases unmatched. The length of the CDR3 is 15 residues. The CDR3 region is CASSIAGQGAWEQYF. DNA for the CDR3: TGTGCCAGTAGTATAGCTGGACAGGGGGCGTGGGAGCAGTACTTC.

The chain uses TRBV5-6 and TRBJ2-7; D gene uncertain. This CDR3 spans 14 amino acids. V shed 0 bases and J shed 0 bases, with 7 bases lying between them. In germline, CDR1 is SGHDT, CDR2 YYEEEE. This chain's CDR3 is CASSLVPGSYEQYF. For the CDR3, the DNA is TGTGCCAGCAGCTTGGTACCAGGCTCCTACGAGCAGTACTTC. Complete variable domain (other parts from reference TRBV5-6 and TRBJ2-7): DAGVTQSPTHLIKTRGQQVTLRCSPKSGHDTVSWYQQALGQGPQFIFQYYEEEERQRGNFPDRFSGHQFPNYSSELNVNALLLGDSALYLCASSLVPGSYEQYFGPGTRLTVT.

V gene TRBV4-1 combines with J gene TRBJ1-5, with 7 bases fitting TRBD1. The germline CDR1 and CDR2 sequences are MGHRA and YSYEKL. J gave up 0 bases and V 0 bases, and 5 bases lay outside the gene matches. This CDR3 has 17 amino acids. The CDR3 bases are TGCGCCAGCAGCCAAGAGCAGGGGGTGAATAGCAATCAGCCCCAGCATTTT. Its protein product is CASSQEQGVNSNQPQHF.

The rearrangement links TRBV19 to TRBJ2-5; D might be TRBD1 (6 bases). Deletions cut 1 base from V and 3 bases from J, with 9 bases between. Germline V gene sequence: CDR1 LNHDA, CDR2 SQIVND (reference sequence). This CDR3 spans 14 amino acids. The CDR3 DNA sequence: TGTGCCAGTAGTATAGGGGCAGGGGAAGAGACCCAGTACTTC. This gives the protein CASSIGAGEETQYF.

V is TRBV19 and J is TRBJ2-2, with a weak D call TRBD2 (6 bases). The V and J ends lost 6 bases and 2 bases respectively, with 16 bases between them. CDR1 and CDR2 from the germline V gene are LNHDA and SQIVND (reference sequence). This CDR3 contains 16 residues. The CDR3 sequence: CASRGWGRTNTGELFF. The CDR3 DNA reads TGTGCCAGTAGGGGATGGGGGAGGACCAACACCGGGGAGCTGTTTTTT.

This sequence joins TRBV5-1 and TRBJ2-1; 14 positions match TRBD2. Trimming removed 4 bases from V and 7 bases from J; junction bases left unmatched: 4. CDR3 size: 15 residues. Germline V gene data show CDR1 as SGHRS and CDR2 as YFSETQ. The chain's CDR3 is CASSPGLAGANEQFF. Written as DNA, the CDR3 is TGCGCCAGCAGCCCGGGACTAGCGGGAGCAAATGAGCAGTTCTTC.

The chain carries TRBV9 and TRBJ1-1; D unclear. V was trimmed by 0 bases and J by 1 base, leaving 4 bases between them. Germline CDR1 SGDLS, CDR2 YYNGEE. This CDR3 contains 13 residues. In DNA form, the CDR3 reads TGTGCCAGCAGCGTAGAACAGAACACTGAAGCTTTCTTT. It is translated as CASSVEQNTEAFF.

The CDR3 nucleotides are TGTGCCAGCTCAACCCCGACAGGCGTAGGAAACACCATATATTTT. It is translated as CASSTPTGVGNTIYF. The rearrangement joins TRBV18 to TRBJ1-3; D might be TRBD1 (6 bases). The CDR3 contains 15 residues. Trimming stripped 5 bases from V and 4 bases from J, with 15 bases between. Looked up from germline, CDR1 is KGHSH and CDR2 is LQKENI.

The V and J genes are TRBV9 and TRBJ2-5; D is uncertain. The CDR3 has 13 residues. Looked up from germline, CDR1 is SGDLS and CDR2 is YYNGEE. Trimming left V 0 bases short and J 5 bases short, with 8 bases between. The CDR3 DNA sequence: TGTGCCAGCAGCGTAGGCAGTTGGGAGACCCAGTACTTC. Protein product: CASSVGSWETQYF.

The J gene is TRBJ2-1, the V gene TRBV5-4, with 8 bases that match TRBD1. V lost 0 bases and J lost 5; bases outside the gene matches: 7. CDR3 length: 16 residues. Germline V lookup: CDR1 SGHNT, CDR2 YYREEE (reference sequence). CDR3 region: CASSLARGPSNNEQFF. As DNA, the CDR3 is TGTGCCAGCAGCTTGGCCAGGGGGCCGAGCAACAATGAGCAGTTCTTC.